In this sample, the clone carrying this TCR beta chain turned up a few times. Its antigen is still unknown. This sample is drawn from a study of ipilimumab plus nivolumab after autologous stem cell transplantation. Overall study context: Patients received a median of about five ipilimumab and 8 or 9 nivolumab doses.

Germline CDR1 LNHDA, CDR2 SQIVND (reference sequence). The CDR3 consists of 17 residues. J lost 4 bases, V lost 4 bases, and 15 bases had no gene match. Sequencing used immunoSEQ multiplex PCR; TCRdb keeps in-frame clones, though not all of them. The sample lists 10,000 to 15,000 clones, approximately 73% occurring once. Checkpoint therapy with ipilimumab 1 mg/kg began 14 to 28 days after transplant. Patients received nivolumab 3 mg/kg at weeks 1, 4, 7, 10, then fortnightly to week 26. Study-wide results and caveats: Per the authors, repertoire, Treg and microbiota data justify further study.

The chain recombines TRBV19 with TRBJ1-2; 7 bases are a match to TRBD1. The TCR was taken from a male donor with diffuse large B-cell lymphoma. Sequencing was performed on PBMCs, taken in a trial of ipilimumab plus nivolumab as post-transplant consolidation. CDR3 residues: CASSRGGTGAAGYGYTF. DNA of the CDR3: TGTGCCAGTAGTAGGGGGGGAACAGGGGCCGCGGGCTATGGCTACACCTTC.